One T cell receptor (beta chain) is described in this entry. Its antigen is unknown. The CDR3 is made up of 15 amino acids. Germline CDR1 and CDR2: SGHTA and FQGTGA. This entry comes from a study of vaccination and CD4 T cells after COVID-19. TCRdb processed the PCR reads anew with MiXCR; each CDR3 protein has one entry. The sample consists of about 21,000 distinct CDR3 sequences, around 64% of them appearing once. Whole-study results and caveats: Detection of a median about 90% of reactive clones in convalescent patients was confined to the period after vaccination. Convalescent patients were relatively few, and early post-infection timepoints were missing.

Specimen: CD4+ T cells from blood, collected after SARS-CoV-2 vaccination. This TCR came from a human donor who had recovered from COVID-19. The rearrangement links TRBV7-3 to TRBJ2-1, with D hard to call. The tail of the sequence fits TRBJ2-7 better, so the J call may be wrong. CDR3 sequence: CASSSPNTGRDEQYF. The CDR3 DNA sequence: TGTGCCAGCAGCTCCCCGAATACCGGACGCGACGAGCAGTACTTC.